A selection of T cell receptor beta chains follows, all from one sample in a study of blood T cell repertoires in COVID-19. Measured with immunoSEQ multiplex PCR; TCRdb has only the in-frame clones, and not every one. In the table there are roughly 200,000 clones, roughly four fifths of which are singletons. The sequenced sample consisted of PBMCs or T cells enriched from blood (not recorded which). These receptors came from a man in his forties or fifties who had recovered from COVID-19. Both conserved end residues are trimmed from each CDR3. Fields, in order: V gene, clone size, J gene, CDR3 protein. Rows may omit the clone size; those that give it use once, few, many or a size class.

>TRBV9|-|TRBJ2-7
ASSHTSVTYEQY
>TRBV30|-|TRBJ1-4
AWTSLEQGGDEKLF
>TRBV3-1/TRBV3-2|-|TRBJ2-2
ASSQDWAGTGELF
>TRBV29-1|-|TRBJ1-2
SAIQGRRGYT
>TRBV19|-|TRBJ1-2
ASSIRGDYGYT
>TRBV2|-|TRBJ2-1
ASRPPGQGVNEQF
>TRBV9|-|TRBJ1-1
ASSSLRGPGTEAF
>TRBV4-2|-|TRBJ1-5
ASSQEGGGQPQH
>TRBV27|-|TRBJ2-5
ASRADSQETQY
>TRBV5-4|-|TRBJ2-3
ASRPQGAGSTDTQY
>TRBV14|-|TRBJ1-3
ASSQGGDSVIIRISGNTIY
>TRBV30|-|TRBJ1-3
AWSHSGNTIY
>TRBV30|few|TRBJ2-1
AWSRRTSGSYNEQF
>TRBV18|-|TRBJ1-4
ASSPTTGSNEKLF
>TRBV5-4|-|TRBJ2-1
ASSSQGRHEEQF
>TRBV24-1|-|TRBJ2-2
ATKGQGAVGELF
>TRBV18|-|TRBJ2-1
ASSPGLAIYNEQF
>TRBV5-8|-|TRBJ2-5
ASSLGLKRGGEETQY
>TRBV5-4|-|TRBJ2-5
ASSLADVGSQETQY
>TRBV11-2|-|TRBJ2-5
ASSLDPNPQQETQY
>TRBV5-1|-|TRBJ2-5
ASSLNRVETQY
>TRBV7-9|-|TRBJ1-3
ASSRDRGNTIY
>TRBV24-1|-|TRBJ2-7
ATSDLPPGGTVYEQY
>TRBV19|-|TRBJ2-1
ASKGTNPTGQF
>TRBV28|-|TRBJ1-2
ASSLGGSTNYGYT
>TRBV7-7|-|TRBJ1-4
ASSRGQSSNEKLF
>TRBV11-3|-|TRBJ1-2
ASSSVPGQEDYGYT
>TRBV28|-|TRBJ1-2
ASSYRASYYGYT
>TRBV10-1|-|TRBJ2-1
ASSESSGIHNEQF
>TRBV5-1|few|TRBJ2-2
ASSPGLAGVSGELF
>TRBV7-9|-|TRBJ2-1
ASSLALQGTYNEQF
>TRBV6-5|few|TRBJ1-3
ASSYVSGNTIY
>TRBV7-9|-|TRBJ1-4
ASSSEPNYRVGGEKLF
>TRBV5-1|-|TRBJ2-3
ASSAGLPSDTQY
>TRBV5-8|-|TRBJ2-7
ASSLGQGVAYEQY
>TRBV30|-|TRBJ2-2
AWSVYRGNTGELF
>TRBV15|-|TRBJ1-1
ATSRVGLGNTEAF
>TRBV11-1|-|TRBJ1-2
ASSLEEGGYGYT
>TRBV4-1|-|TRBJ1-2
ASSQPLTPGQGILGILGYT
>TRBV24-1|few|TRBJ2-1
ATSDLRTGSSYNEQF
>TRBV7-2|few|TRBJ2-7
ASSSTGSSYEQY
>TRBV30|-|TRBJ1-1
AWSVWREPGQGVQAF
>TRBV7-9|-|TRBJ1-2
ASSPVGARLYGYT
>TRBV7-9|-|TRBJ1-1
ASSPDKLGQGPKNTEAF
>TRBV19|-|TRBJ1-2
ASSIEGATYGYT
>TRBV7-6|-|TRBJ1-1
ASSQQGGSTEAF
>TRBV3-1/TRBV3-2|-|TRBJ2-3
ASSHGAGAPSTDTQY
>TRBV19|once|TRBJ2-7
ASSNRVHEQY
>TRBV15|-|TRBJ2-7
ATSPTAGGPRRSYEQY
>TRBV19|-|TRBJ2-5
ATRGLAQETQY
>TRBV2|once|TRBJ1-3
ASKESMDRTGNTIY
>TRBV27|-|TRBJ1-1
ASSLQGTTNTEAF
>TRBV5-1|-|TRBJ2-2
ASSLARGGTNTGELF
>TRBV6-1|once|TRBJ2-2
ASSEAGGGTGELF
>TRBV27|-|TRBJ2-7
ASSLGQPTSYEQY